The 31 T cell receptor beta chains below come from one sample, sequenced in a study of identical twins. One entry per CDR3 protein results from TCRdb running MiXCR on the 5' RACE reads. Here the sample spans about 890,000 distinct CDR3 sequences, about 12% being singletons. These data were also filed under a second study, of yellow fever vaccine responses in identical twins.

The sample taken for sequencing was PBMCs. These receptors were obtained from a woman aged 18-35 years in good health.

This clonotype was seen ten or more times. The chain has TRBV5-1 and TRBJ2-3; 8 nucleotides agree with TRBD1. Germline loops: CDR1 SGHRS, CDR2 YFSETQ. V lost 5 bases, J lost 3 bases, and 5 bases stayed unmatched. CDR3 length: 14 amino acids. Here the CDR3 DNA reads TGCGCCAGCAGTGGACAGGGACGAACAGATACGCAGTATTTT. Translated, it gives CASSGQGRTDTQYF.

The genes are TRBV5-1 and TRBJ1-1, with a weak D call TRBD1 (5 bases). CDR3 length equals 16 residues. Germline V gene lookup returns CDR1 SGHRS and CDR2 YFSETQ. Deletions cut 0 bases from V and 0 bases from J, with 12 bases between. The CDR3 nucleotides are TGCGCCAGCAGCTTGGGCCAGGGTCCGATGAACACTGAAGCTTTCTTT. It yields the protein CASSLGQGPMNTEAFF.

The CDR3, as DNA: TGCAGTGCTAGTGGACAGGGGTTGTACAATGAGCAGTTCTTC. Translating gives CSASGQGLYNEQFF. The V call is TRBV20-1, the J call TRBJ2-1; 9 nucleotides match TRBD1. In germline, CDR1 is DFQATT, CDR2 SNEGSKA (reference sequence). This CDR3 region has 14 residues. J gave up 4 bases and V 3 bases, and 4 bases lay outside the gene matches.

This chain uses TRBV9 with TRBJ2-1, with D tentatively TRBD2 (6 bases). Germline-derived CDR1 and CDR2 are SGDLS and YYNGEE. This CDR3 has 13 residues. The ends were cut back, 0 bases at V and 9 bases at J, with 10 bases in the middle. The DNA of the CDR3 is TGTGCCAGCAGCGTAGAGGGAGGCGGTGAGCAGTTCTTC. Translated: CASSVEGGGEQFF.

The chain combines TRBV20-1 with TRBJ2-3; possibly TRBD1 or TRBD2 for D (5 bases each). V gave up 3 bases and J gave up 2 bases, with 9 bases separating them. CDR3 length equals 13 residues. Germline V gene sequence: CDR1 DFQATT, CDR2 SNEGSKA (reference sequence). CDR3 nucleotide sequence: TGCAGTGCTAGGCGAGGGACCACAGATACGCAGTATTTT. Protein product: CSARRGTTDTQYF.

The J gene is TRBJ2-1, the V gene TRBV4-1; TRBD2 agrees at 11 bases. The ends lost 4 bases at V and 1 base at J; junction bases unmatched: 9. Germline V lookup: CDR1 MGHRA, CDR2 YSYEKL. The CDR3 has 18 amino acids. In DNA, the CDR3 is TGCGCCAGCAGCCTCAAGCCGGGACTAGCGGAGTCCTACAATGAGCAGTTCTTC. Translation gives CASSLKPGLAESYNEQFF.

V and J are TRBV18 and TRBJ1-4; D is ambiguous. CDR1 is KGHSH and CDR2 is LQKENI in the germline V gene. V was pared by 3 bases and J by 0 bases, with 14 bases between. The CDR3 spans 17 residues. CDR3 nucleotides: TGTGCCAGCTCACCGACGGGCCTTCCTACAACTAATGAAAAACTGTTTTTT. Protein product: CASSPTGLPTTNEKLFF. The variable domain in full, completed from reference TRBV18 and TRBJ1-4, reads NAGVMQNPRHLVRRRGQEARLRCSPMKGHSHVYWYRQLPEEGLKFMVYLQKENIIDESGMPKERFSAEFPKEGPSILRIQQVVRGDSAAYFCASSPTGLPTTNEKLFFGSGTQLSVL.

The table lists this clonotype with many counts. V is TRBV5-1 and J is TRBJ2-5; no clear D. V was shortened by 4 bases and J by 3 bases, with 19 bases between the two germline ends. Per the germline V gene, CDR1 is SGHRS and CDR2 is YFSETQ. The CDR3 sequence is 16 residues long. For the CDR3, the DNA is TGCGCCAGCAGCCCCGACCGGACCCCGCTTAAAGAGACCCAGTACTTC. Residues: CASSPDRTPLKETQYF.

The chain carries TRBV4-1 and TRBJ1-2, with D maybe TRBD1 (5 bases). Germline assignment: CDR1 MGHRA and CDR2 YSYEKL. Trimming took 1 base from V and 4 from J, leaving 16 bases between them. This CDR3 has 16 amino acids. CDR3 region: CASSQGPAGHRYGYTF. CDR3 DNA sequence: TGCGCCAGCAGCCAAGGGCCGGCAGGGCACCGCTATGGCTACACCTTC.

The V call is TRBV29-1, the J call TRBJ2-1, with 9 bases identical to TRBD2. CDR1 and CDR2 from the germline V gene are SQVTM and ANQGSEA. V shed 7 bases, J shed 5 bases, and the junction held 18 bases outside the gene matches. The CDR3 covers 17 residues. CDR3 loop: CSGGRRKSGRHNNEQFF. In nucleotides, the CDR3 is TGCAGCGGAGGACGCCGCAAAAGCGGGAGGCATAACAATGAGCAGTTCTTC.

The chain combines TRBV3-1 with TRBJ2-3; 10 bases fit TRBD2. The V gene's germline CDR1 is LGHDT and CDR2 YNNKEL (reference sequence). J gave up 1 base and V 7 bases, and 11 bases lay outside the gene matches. CDR3 length: 17 amino acids. For the CDR3, the DNA is TGTGCCAGCACCCCCCCCTCCGGGACTAGCGGCACAGATACGCAGTATTTT. Translated: CASTPPSGTSGTDTQYF.

This clonotype was seen at least ten times. V is TRBV5-1 and J is TRBJ2-3; D not certain. V lost 1 base to trimming and J lost 3 bases, with 9 bases between them. From germline, CDR1 is SGHRS and CDR2 YFSETQ. The CDR3 loop spans 14 amino acids. CDR3 in DNA: TGCGCCAGCAGCTTGAAGGGTACAACAGATACGCAGTATTTT. The encoded protein is CASSLKGTTDTQYF.

This clonotype turned up a few times. The genes are TRBV7-8 and TRBJ2-7; 7 bases agree with TRBD2. This CDR3 comprises 15 residues. The V gene's germline CDR1 is SGHVS and CDR2 FQNEAQ. V lost 1 base to trimming and J lost 4 bases; unmatched junction nucleotides: 7. CDR3 bases: TGTGCCAGCAGCTTAGGAATGCTAGCGGAGTACGAGCAGTACTTC. The encoded protein is CASSLGMLAEYEQYF. Complete variable domain (other parts from reference TRBV7-8 and TRBJ2-7): GAGVSQSPRYKVAKRGQDVALRCDPISGHVSLFWYQQALGQGPEFLTYFQNEAQLDKSGLPSDRFFAERPEGSVSTLKIQRTQQEDSAVYLCASSLGMLAEYEQYFGPGTRLTVT.

This clonotype has a handful of counts. This chain links TRBV20-1 with TRBJ2-7; 9 bases line up with TRBD1. CDR3 length: 13 residues. Germline V CDR1 and CDR2: DFQATT, SNEGSKA (reference sequence). The V segment lost 8 bases and the J segment 2 bases; nucleotides outside the gene matches: 7. In DNA form, the CDR3 reads TGCAGTACCAGCGGACAGGGGACCTACGAGCAGTACTTC. Protein: CSTSGQGTYEQYF.

This clonotype has a count of ten or more. The chain uses TRBV3-1 and TRBJ1-1; possibly TRBD1 for D (5 bases). The germline gives CDR1 LGHDT, CDR2 YNNKEL (reference sequence). This CDR3 region has 14 residues. The V and J ends lost 4 bases and 5 bases respectively, with 14 bases between them. CDR3 sequence reads: CASSPRVERTEAFF. CDR3 bases: TGTGCCAGCAGCCCCAGGGTTGAACGAACTGAAGCTTTCTTT.

This clonotype turned up a few times. J is TRBJ2-3 and V is TRBV5-1; the match to TRBD2 covers 10 bases. CDR3 length equals 14 residues. The germline V gene has CDR1 SGHRS and CDR2 YFSETQ. Unmatched junction bases numbered 4, after V lost 4 bases and J lost 5 bases. The CDR3 DNA sequence: TGCGCCAGCAGCACCGGACTAGCGGTAGATACGCAGTATTTT. The encoded protein is CASSTGLAVDTQYF. Filled out from reference TRBV5-1 and TRBJ2-3, the complete variable domain reads KAGVTQTPRYLIKTRGQQVTLSCSPISGHRSVSWYQQTPGQGLQFLFEYFSETQRNKGNFPGRFSGRQFSNSRSEMNVSTLELGDSALYLCASSTGLAVDTQYFGPGTRLTVL.

The chain couples TRBV2 to TRBJ2-5; TRBD2 aligns across 11 bases. The junction had 8 bases not matched to a gene; V was cut back by 8 bases and J by 0 bases. The CDR3 length is 16 residues. Per germline, CDR1 SNHLY and CDR2 FYNNEI. CDR3 in amino acids: CASLLAGGIYQETQYF. The CDR3 DNA reads TGTGCCAGCCTTTTAGCGGGGGGGATCTACCAAGAGACCCAGTACTTC.

The gene calls are TRBV7-1 and TRBJ1-2; the match to TRBD1 covers 8 bases. TRBV7-1 is an ORF for which the function is uncertain. The CDR3 extends over 14 amino acids. The V gene end was trimmed by 2 bases and the J gene end by 6 bases; junction bases not matched to a gene: 5. For the CDR3, the DNA is TGTGCCAGCAGCTCACGGACAGGGTCGGATGGCTACACCTTC. It encodes CASSSRTGSDGYTF.

V is TRBV6-5 and J is TRBJ2-1, with D maybe TRBD2 (7 bases). The germline V gene encodes CDR1 MNHEY and CDR2 SVGAGI. Deletions cut 0 bases from V and 9 bases from J, with 18 bases between. The CDR3 length is 16 residues. The CDR3, as DNA: TGTGCCAGCAGTTACTCGATGGGGGGGCCAATGGGTGAGCAGTTCTTC. This gives the protein CASSYSMGGPMGEQFF.

This clonotype was found a few times. The chain joins TRBV7-9 to TRBJ2-1, with D unresolved. V lost 5 bases, J lost 7 bases, and 18 bases lay in between. Per the germline V gene, CDR1 is SEHNR and CDR2 is FQNEAQ (reference sequence). This CDR3 has 15 residues. CDR3 bases: TGTGCCAGCAGCGATTCTAACGGAGCCTGGAATGAGCAGTTCTTC. It codes for CASSDSNGAWNEQFF.

This chain uses TRBV7-7 with TRBJ2-7; 7 bases are shared with TRBD2. CDR1 is SSHAT and CDR2 is FNYEAQ in the germline V gene (reference sequence). This CDR3 spans 11 amino acids. The CDR3 DNA reads as TGTGCCAGCAGCGGATGCGGAGGGACTAACGTC. This translates into CASSGCGGTNV.

The CDR3 DNA follows: TGCGCCAGCAGTGACCAGTACCAAGAGACCCAGTACTTC. Encoded protein: CASSDQYQETQYF. The V and J genes are TRBV10-1 and TRBJ2-5; D remains ambiguous. V gave up 3 bases and J gave up 0 bases, with 5 bases separating them. The germline V gene encodes CDR1 WNHNN and CDR2 SYGVQD (reference sequence). The CDR3 length is 13 residues.

The sample holds a few counts of this clonotype. This sequence joins TRBV28 and TRBJ2-1; no clear D. This CDR3 spans 11 amino acids. V was shortened by 7 bases and J by 8 bases, with 9 bases between the two germline ends. The germline gives CDR1 MDHEN, CDR2 SYDVKM. CDR3 DNA: TGTGCCAGCACCCTTTTGGATGAGCAGTTCTTC. It encodes CASTLLDEQFF.

This clonotype has only a few counts. The CDR3 DNA is TGTGCCGTAGGGGACAGACCATACGAGCAGTACGTC. Amino acid sequence: CAVGDRPYEQYV. This chain joins TRBV10-3 and TRBJ2-7; 7 bases align to TRBD1. V lost 11 bases, J lost 4 bases, and 8 bases stayed unmatched. The CDR3 spans 12 residues. Per germline, CDR1 ENHRY and CDR2 SYGVKD.

This sequence joins TRBV10-2 and TRBJ2-1, with 11 bases aligning to TRBD2. This CDR3 region has 14 residues. The V gene's germline CDR1 is WSHSY and CDR2 SAAADI. The V gene end was trimmed by 6 bases and the J gene end by 6 bases; junction bases not matched to a gene: 4. The DNA of the CDR3 is TGCGCCAGCAGGGGGACTAGCGGATTCAATGAGCAGTTCTTC. This encodes CASRGTSGFNEQFF.

The chain recombines TRBV11-3 with TRBJ2-1; the match to TRBD1 covers 9 bases. This CDR3 has 21 residues. V trimming: 5 bases; J trimming: 8 bases; junction bases outside the gene matches: 28. Per germline, CDR1 SGHNT and CDR2 YENEEA. DNA for the CDR3: TGTGCCAGCAGCGCAGGGGTTTGGGACAGGGAAAGTTGGGCTATCCTGCATGAGCAGTTCTTC. Translated, it gives CASSAGVWDRESWAILHEQFF. The variable domain in full, completed from reference TRBV11-3 and TRBJ2-1, reads EAGVVQSPRYKIIEKKQPVAFWCNPISGHNTLYWYLQNLGQGPELLIRYENEEAVDDSQLPKDRFSAERLKGVDSTLKIQPAELGDSAVYLCASSAGVWDRESWAILHEQFFGPGTRLTVL.

This clonotype was recorded a few times. The chain employs TRBV6-1 and TRBJ2-3; TRBD2 matches 10 bases. The trim removed 1 base at V and 4 bases at J, leaving 2 bases unmatched. The germline V gene has CDR1 MNHNS and CDR2 SASEGT. CDR3 size: 15 residues. CDR3 DNA: TGTGCCAGCAGTGAAGGAAGCGGGGGGGCAGATACGCAGTATTTT. Its protein product is CASSEGSGGADTQYF.

This rearrangement joins TRBV5-1 to TRBJ1-4; 8 positions match TRBD1. The CDR3 totals 15 residues. Germline CDR1 and CDR2: SGHRS and YFSETQ. The ends lost 5 bases at V and 7 bases at J; junction bases unmatched: 10. CDR3 coding DNA: TGCGCCAGCAGGAGGGGAGGACAGGGCGGTGAAAAACTGTTTTTT. Translating gives CASRRGGQGGEKLFF.

This clonotype was picked up a small number of times. The chain uses TRBV5-1 and TRBJ2-1, with D possibly called TRBD1 or TRBD2 (5 bases each). CDR3 length: 13 residues. V gave up 4 bases and J gave up 6 bases, with 11 bases separating them. Germline CDR1 reads SGHRS; CDR2 reads YFSETQ. The CDR3 reads CASSTGLTNEQFF. DNA for the CDR3: TGCGCCAGCAGCACAGGACTCACCAATGAGCAGTTCTTC.

This clonotype showed up many times. A junction end diverges from the germline sequence, so it may reflect a read error. The V gene is TRBV20-1, the J gene TRBJ2-1; D remains ambiguous. The CDR3 has 12 residues. Germline loops: CDR1 DFQATT, CDR2 SNEGSKA (reference sequence). The CDR3 DNA reads as TGCAGTGCTCCCACGGTCTACGATGAGCAGTTCTTC. As protein: CSAPTVYDEQFF.

This clonotype was seen many times. The rearrangement joins TRBV20-1 to TRBJ2-1, with 12 bases matching TRBD2. The germline gives CDR1 DFQATT, CDR2 SNEGSKA (reference sequence). CDR3 length equals 17 residues. Germline trimming cut 5 bases from V and 0 bases from J; bases unmatched to any gene: 8. CDR3 DNA sequence: TGCAGTGCTCGAAGGACTAGCGGGACAAGCTCCTACAATGAGCAGTTCTTC. This sequence encodes CSARRTSGTSSYNEQFF.